These T cell receptor beta chains were read from a single sample in a study of T cell responses to AZD1222 COVID-19 vaccine. Repertoires were generated with immunoSEQ multiplex PCR, while TCRdb's copy carries only in-frame clones and drops some. Among 150,000 to 200,000 clones listed, 92% were seen once. This material consisted of peripheral blood, taken 28 days after the second AZD1222 dose. The receptors here all came from an adult who received the AZD1222 COVID-19 vaccine. Each CDR3 is given with its conserved first and last residue. The D gene is left open where the match is weak. Not all rows give a size; the values are once, few, many and, for expanded clones, a class.

v_call: TRBV12-5
d_call: -
j_call: TRBJ1-2
clone_size: -
cdr3_nt: TGTGCTAGTGGTTTGCCCCCGTCCTACTATGGCTACACCTTC
cdr3_aa: CASGLPPSYYGYTF

v_call: TRBV18
d_call: -
j_call: TRBJ2-5
clone_size: -
cdr3_nt: TGTGCCAGCTCAGTTCAATCCGGGACCCAGGACGGGACCCAGTACTTC
cdr3_aa: CASSVQSGTQDGTQYF

v_call: TRBV19
d_call: -
j_call: TRBJ2-7
clone_size: -
cdr3_nt: TGTGCCAGTAGTCCCGGATGGACGGACGAGCAGTACTTC
cdr3_aa: CASSPGWTDEQYF

v_call: TRBV6-2/TRBV6-3
d_call: TRBD1
j_call: TRBJ1-1
clone_size: -
cdr3_nt: TGTGCCAGCAGTCGGCAGGGGGCCTGGACTGAAGCTTTCTTT
cdr3_aa: CASSRQGAWTEAFF

v_call: TRBV4-1
d_call: -
j_call: TRBJ1-1
clone_size: -
cdr3_nt: TGCGCCAGCAGCCAAGCCCGGGACCTAGTAGGCACTGAAGCTTTCTTT
cdr3_aa: CASSQARDLVGTEAFF

v_call: TRBV5-1
d_call: -
j_call: TRBJ2-2
clone_size: -
cdr3_nt: TGCGCCAGCGGTCAAGGGACCGGGGAGCTGTTTTTT
cdr3_aa: CASGQGTGELFF

v_call: TRBV15
d_call: -
j_call: TRBJ2-3
clone_size: -
cdr3_nt: TGTGCCACCAGCAGAGATCGCCCGTTCCCAGATACGCAGTATTTT
cdr3_aa: CATSRDRPFPDTQYF

v_call: TRBV4-1
d_call: -
j_call: TRBJ2-1
clone_size: -
cdr3_nt: TGCGCCAGCAGCCGGCCTACCCGCCGTGGAGACAATGAGCAGTTCTTC
cdr3_aa: CASSRPTRRGDNEQFF

v_call: TRBV7-9
d_call: -
j_call: TRBJ2-1
clone_size: once
cdr3_nt: TGTGCCAGCAGCTTAGCGGCAGGGGCGAATGAGCAGTTCTTC
cdr3_aa: CASSLAAGANEQFF

v_call: TRBV4-1
d_call: -
j_call: TRBJ1-4
clone_size: -
cdr3_nt: TGCGCCAGCAGCCAAGTTGGAGGTACCGCAACTAATGAAAAACTGTTTTTT
cdr3_aa: CASSQVGGTATNEKLFF

v_call: TRBV7-9
d_call: -
j_call: TRBJ1-3
clone_size: -
cdr3_nt: TGTGCCAGCAGCCAACAGGGATCTGGAAACACCATATATTTT
cdr3_aa: CASSQQGSGNTIYF

v_call: TRBV7-8
d_call: -
j_call: TRBJ1-4
clone_size: once
cdr3_nt: TGTGCCAGCAGCTTAGTGGGGACGGCTAATGAAAAACTGTTTTTT
cdr3_aa: CASSLVGTANEKLFF

v_call: TRBV2
d_call: -
j_call: TRBJ2-1
clone_size: -
cdr3_nt: TGTGCCAGCAGTGAAGTGGACGGCAATGAGCAGTTCTTC
cdr3_aa: CASSEVDGNEQFF

v_call: TRBV6-6
d_call: -
j_call: TRBJ2-5
clone_size: -
cdr3_nt: TGTGCCAGCAAAAGGTTAGGTACCCTAGGAACGGAGACCCAGTACTTC
cdr3_aa: CASKRLGTLGTETQYF

v_call: TRBV30
d_call: TRBD2
j_call: TRBJ2-2
clone_size: -
cdr3_nt: TGTGCCTGGAGTCCTGCGGGAGAAGACACCGGGGAGCTGTTTTTT
cdr3_aa: CAWSPAGEDTGELFF

v_call: TRBV6-5
d_call: TRBD1
j_call: TRBJ2-6
clone_size: few
cdr3_nt: TGTGCCAGCAGCAGGGACAGCTCTGGGGCCAACGTCCTGACTTTC
cdr3_aa: CASSRDSSGANVLTF

v_call: TRBV14
d_call: -
j_call: TRBJ1-6
clone_size: -
cdr3_nt: TGTGCCAGCAGCCAAGTAGAGGGACATTCACCCCTCCACTTT
cdr3_aa: CASSQVEGHSPLHF

v_call: TRBV4-3
d_call: -
j_call: TRBJ2-2
clone_size: once
cdr3_nt: TGCGCCAGCAGCCAAGGGCAGGTGAACACCGGGGAGCTGTTTTTT
cdr3_aa: CASSQGQVNTGELFF

v_call: TRBV5-5
d_call: -
j_call: TRBJ1-5
clone_size: -
cdr3_nt: TGTGCCAGCAGCCCACGGGCCTCGGGACTGGGGGCGAATCAGCCCCAGCATTTT
cdr3_aa: CASSPRASGLGANQPQHF

v_call: TRBV4-1
d_call: -
j_call: TRBJ1-1
clone_size: -
cdr3_nt: TGCGCCAGCAGCCAAGTTGGGTCGAACACTGAAGCTTTCTTT
cdr3_aa: CASSQVGSNTEAFF

v_call: TRBV30
d_call: -
j_call: TRBJ2-5
clone_size: -
cdr3_nt: TGTGCCTGGAGTACGGAGGGGCTACAAGAGACCCAGTACTTC
cdr3_aa: CAWSTEGLQETQYF

v_call: TRBV7-2
d_call: -
j_call: TRBJ2-4
clone_size: -
cdr3_nt: TGTGCCAGCAGGGACAGATCTAAAAACATTCAGTACTTC
cdr3_aa: CASRDRSKNIQYF

v_call: TRBV10-1
d_call: -
j_call: TRBJ1-6
clone_size: -
cdr3_nt: TGCGCCAGCAGTGAGACCCCAGGCACACCCCTCCACTTT
cdr3_aa: CASSETPGTPLHF

v_call: TRBV11-2
d_call: TRBD1
j_call: TRBJ1-5
clone_size: -
cdr3_nt: TGTGCCAGCAGCCCAGGACAGGGGCCTCAGCCCCAGCATTTT
cdr3_aa: CASSPGQGPQPQHF

v_call: TRBV20-1
d_call: -
j_call: TRBJ1-1
clone_size: -
cdr3_nt: TGCAGTGCTACTAGGGTCACTGAAGCTTTCTTT
cdr3_aa: CSATRVTEAFF

v_call: TRBV5-6
d_call: -
j_call: TRBJ1-1
clone_size: -
cdr3_nt: TGTGCCAGCAGCTTGCAAGGGAAAGACACTGAAGCTTTCTTT
cdr3_aa: CASSLQGKDTEAFF

v_call: TRBV7-2
d_call: TRBD1
j_call: TRBJ2-1
clone_size: -
cdr3_nt: TGTGCCAGCAGCCCCCGGGACAGGAAGCAGTTCTTC
cdr3_aa: CASSPRDRKQFF

v_call: TRBV28
d_call: TRBD1
j_call: TRBJ2-7
clone_size: -
cdr3_nt: TGTGCCAGCAGGAGGGGGCACGCCTACGAGCAGTACTTC
cdr3_aa: CASRRGHAYEQYF

v_call: TRBV9
d_call: TRBD2
j_call: TRBJ2-1
clone_size: -
cdr3_nt: TGTGCCAGCAGCGTAGGTGTAGCGGGAGGGCCATCCTACAATGAGCAGTTCTTC
cdr3_aa: CASSVGVAGGPSYNEQFF

v_call: TRBV5-6
d_call: TRBD1
j_call: TRBJ1-2
clone_size: -
cdr3_nt: TGTGCCAGCAGCTTGTGGACAGGGGAGAGGCCATATGGCTACACCTTC
cdr3_aa: CASSLWTGERPYGYTF

v_call: TRBV28
d_call: -
j_call: TRBJ2-5
clone_size: -
cdr3_nt: TGTGCCAGCACCGATGGGGGGGCCTTCCAAGAGACCCAGTACTTC
cdr3_aa: CASTDGGAFQETQYF

v_call: TRBV27
d_call: -
j_call: TRBJ1-2
clone_size: -
cdr3_nt: TGTGCCAGCAGTACTTCTCCACGGGACGGTGGCTACACCTTC
cdr3_aa: CASSTSPRDGGYTF

v_call: TRBV28
d_call: TRBD1
j_call: TRBJ1-1
clone_size: -
cdr3_nt: TGTGCCAGCAGTACGGGACAGATGAACACTGAAGCTTTCTTT
cdr3_aa: CASSTGQMNTEAFF

v_call: TRBV10-3
d_call: -
j_call: TRBJ1-1
clone_size: -
cdr3_nt: TGTGCCATCAGTGACCCTTCACGGACCTCCACTGAAGCTTTCTTT
cdr3_aa: CAISDPSRTSTEAFF

v_call: TRBV7-2
d_call: -
j_call: TRBJ1-2
clone_size: -
cdr3_nt: TGTGCCAGCAGCCTTGGACAGAATAACTATGGCTACACCTTC
cdr3_aa: CASSLGQNNYGYTF